This TCR beta chain was profiled in a study of T cell responses to AZD1222 COVID-19 vaccine. Using immunoSEQ multiplex PCR, the repertoire was profiled, and TCRdb retains in-frame clones only, with some absent. Among fewer than 200,000 clones listed, just over 85% were seen once. The CDR3 has 12 residues. Deletions cut 8 bases from V and 4 bases from J, with 11 bases between. Worth noting for this clone: The antigen is unknown.

The study, taken as a whole, reports: Seropositive AZD1222 recipients at baseline numbered only 6 or 7.

The rearrangement uses TRBV12-3 or TRBV12-4 and TRBJ1-1; D is unresolved. The TCR was taken from an adult who received the AZD1222 COVID-19 vaccine. The sequenced sample was peripheral blood, obtained 28 days after the second AZD1222 dose. The CDR3 protein is CASSRDSTEAFF. The CDR3 DNA is TGTGCCAGCTCGCGAGACTCCACTGAAGCTTTCTTT.